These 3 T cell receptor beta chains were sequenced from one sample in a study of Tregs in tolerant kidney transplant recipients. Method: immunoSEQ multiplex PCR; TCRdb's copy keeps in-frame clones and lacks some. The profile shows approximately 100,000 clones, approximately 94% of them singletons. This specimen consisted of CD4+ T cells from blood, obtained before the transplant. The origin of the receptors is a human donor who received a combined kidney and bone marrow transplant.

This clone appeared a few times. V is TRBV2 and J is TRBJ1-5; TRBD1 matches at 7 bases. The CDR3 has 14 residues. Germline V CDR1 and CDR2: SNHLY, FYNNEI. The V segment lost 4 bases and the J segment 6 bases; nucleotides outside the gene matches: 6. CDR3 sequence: CASSGWDRSQPQHF. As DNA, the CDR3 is TGTGCCAGCAGTGGTTGGGACAGATCTCAGCCCCAGCATTTT.

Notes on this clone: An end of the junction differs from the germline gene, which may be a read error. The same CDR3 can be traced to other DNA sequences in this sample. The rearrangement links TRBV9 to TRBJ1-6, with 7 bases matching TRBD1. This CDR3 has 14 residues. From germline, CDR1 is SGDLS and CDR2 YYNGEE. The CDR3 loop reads CASSKGAVNSPLHF. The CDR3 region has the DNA TGTGCCAGCAGTAAGGGGGCGGTAAATTCCCCCCTCCACTTT. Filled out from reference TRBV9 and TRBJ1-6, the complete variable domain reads DSGVTQTPKHLITATGQRVTLRCSPRSGDLSVYWYQQSLDQGLQFLIQYYNGEERAKGNILERFSAQQFPDLHSELNLSSLELGDSALYFCASSKGAVNSPLHFGNGTRLTVT.

In DNA form, the CDR3 reads TGTGCCTGGAGATTGGGGGGAGCCTACGAGCAGTACTTC. Translated: CAWRLGGAYEQYF. This chain links TRBV30 with TRBJ2-7; D is perhaps TRBD2 (6 bases). The CDR3 runs to 13 residues. V was clipped by 3 bases and J by 2 bases, with 11 bases between them. Germline CDR1 and CDR2: GTSNPN and SVGIG (reference sequence).